This T cell receptor (beta chain) was documented in a study of blood T cell repertoires in COVID-19 (dated by TCRdb to about 2020). With respect to the entire study: The collaborator samples originated in the United States, Italy and Spain and spanned the acute and convalescent phases of COVID-19. The repertoires were made available in a free public database intended to serve as a resource for research on the immune response to SARS-CoV-2. The sample metadata nearly always contained a de-identified subject ID, COVID-19 status, age in years and sex. Samples came from the ongoing ImmuneRACE study (first 160 participants) plus 1,254 subjects from 6 global collaborators. Subjects who had been exposed to COVID-19, were actively infected with it, or had recovered from it provided the deeply sampled blood TCRbeta repertoires that made up the dataset. The prospective study material was composed of cDNA or gDNA derived from T cells, B-cell-depleted T cells, or PBMCs. Where HLA class I and class II types were available, the types were taken from metadata supplied by the sample provider, not from assay-based typing. The study at large found these results: How much clinical and demographic metadata was included differed by source and by participant, and the metadata was provided uncurated.

Each collaborating institution followed its own protocols to collect whole blood in K2EDTA tubes. For TCRbeta analysis, collaborator samples were shipped as frozen whole blood, as isolated PBMCs, or as DNA extracted from either sample type. Concerning this clone: Its antigen has not been determined. Base qualities are not recorded, but no much larger clone differs from it by a single base.

TCRbeta CDR3 regions were amplified from genomic DNA by means of the immunoSEQ Assay, a bias-controlled multiplex PCR. As for the original processing: The number of nucleated cells in each sample was estimated by amplification of reference gene primers within the assay. Sequence reads were collapsed and filtered to measure the absolute abundance of every unique TCRbeta CDR3 rearrangement. For each sample, productive Simpson clonality was calculated as the square root of Simpson's diversity index over productive rearrangements. The table was pulled from immuneACCESS by TCRdb, which kept in-frame rearrangements only. Such tables lose some clones; where checked, under half of the loss comes from unresolved V genes, and the rest has no known cause. The DNA gave D and trimming, while V, J and clone size come from that table. The sample yields approximately 200,000 clones; approximately 85% were counted once. The ten largest clonotypes hold roughly 3.5% of the sample.

Its CDR3 holds 14 amino acids, cysteine through phenylalanine. Just CDR3 DNA is preserved here, 42 bases in frame from base 1. Trimming leaves V shorter by 4 bases and J shorter by 8 bases, with the junction holding 5 bases beyond the gene matches. Looking up the germline V gene (reference sequence) yields CDR1 LGHDT and CDR2 YNNKEL. Sequenced input: peripheral blood. This receptor chain uses TRBV3-1 (or the pseudogene TRBV3-2) and TRBJ2-1, with 10 bases matching TRBD1. The receptor comes from a man in his fifties or sixties with acute or convalescent COVID-19. DNA sequence: TGTGCCAGCAGCCTCGGGACAGGGGACCATGAGCAGTTCTTC. This yields the protein CASSLGTGDHEQFF.